Sequencing of this T cell receptor (beta chain) was carried out in a study of siplizumab effects on memory and regulatory T cells (dated by TCRdb to 2018 to 2020). About the study as a whole: The study looked at the effect of siplizumab, an anti-CD2 antibody, on alloreactive T-cell subsets in allogeneic mixed lymphocyte reactions made from human PBMCs. Overall results and qualifications from the work: Compared with memory T cells, unstimulated naive T cells appeared more diverse, and naive cells seemed to make a substantial contribution to the alloresponse. In reactions with siplizumab, an average of about 75% of mappable alloreactive CD4+ clones were Treg-derived, compared with roughly 26% in control reactions. The cumulative frequency of alloreactive sequences traceable to unstimulated CD4+ memory T cells was significantly reduced by siplizumab. Whether proliferating Tregs from siplizumab cultures actually had suppressive function was not functionally confirmed. A naive or memory phenotype could not be assigned to roughly 75-97% of proliferating CD4+ or CD8+ clones. Because sequences below about 10^-5 frequency were poorly captured, only a minor fraction of alloreactive clones could be mapped to unstimulated subsets.

Sorted unstimulated T cells and proliferating T cells recovered from mixed lymphocyte reactions were subjected to TCRbeta CDR3 sequencing. Fresh whole blood from approximately 11 HLA-typed healthy donors served as the source for isolating PBMCs. The library was built by means of the immunoSEQ multiplex PCR assay. Around 9.9 x 10^4 TCR templates per sample were assayed by the deep sequencing platform. Genomic DNA extracted from sorted T cells was used for TCRbeta CDR3 sequencing. In the source study's methods: The R programming language was used for clonal analysis of TCRbeta CDR3 data. Alloreactive CD4+ and CD8+ clones were identified by comparing unstimulated samples to CFSE-low samples taken after the reaction. Regulatory or non-regulatory origin was assigned to alloreactive CD4+ clones by matching of sequences to sorted unstimulated Treg and non-Treg repertoires. The clones in this table, taken by TCRdb from immuneACCESS, are in-frame only. Not every clone is retained; where verified, under half of the shortfall comes from an unresolved V gene, and the cause of the rest is unknown. Clone size and the V and J calls come from that table; the DNA yielded D and trimming. In all, the sample holds around 82,000 clones, and roughly 93% of those were seen once. Less than 5.5% of the sample is in the top ten clones.

A word on this clone: Its antigen target is currently unknown. Base qualities are not recorded, but no much larger clone differs from it by a single base.

Counted from cysteine to phenylalanine, this CDR3 has 15 amino acids. Left in the record is the CDR3 DNA by itself, 45 bases read in frame from the first base. The germline V gene (reference sequence) supplies CDR1 SEHNR and CDR2 FQNEAQ. V is cut back by 8 bases and J by 2 bases, with 11 bases in the junction unmatched. The chain is encoded by TRBV7-9 joined to TRBJ2-7; 8 junctional bases match TRBD2. This TCR was sampled from a human donor in good health. Sequenced: CD8+ T cells sorted from blood. The CDR3 has the sequence CASEGTSGGTYEQYF. The nucleotide sequence is TGTGCCAGCGAGGGGACAAGCGGGGGCACCTACGAGCAGTACTTC.